Here is one TCR beta chain with its context. The sample belongs to a study of blood T cell repertoires in COVID-19. The V gene's germline CDR1 is SGHTA and CDR2 FQGTGA. V lost 8 bases to trimming and J lost 7 bases, with 14 bases between them. The length of the CDR3 is 12 residues. Original data processing: Cell counts per sample came from amplifying reference gene primers. Sequencing used immunoSEQ multiplex PCR; TCRdb keeps in-frame clones, though not all of them. For V, J and clone size, that table is used; D and trimming come from the DNA. The sample shows tens of thousands of clones, about 78% of them seen only once.

Material for sequencing was peripheral blood. This TCR came from a man between 65 and 85 years old with active or convalescent COVID-19. The chain combines TRBV7-3 with TRBJ1-1; D may be TRBD1 (5 bases). The chain's CDR3 is CASGTGVGEAFF. DNA for the CDR3: TGTGCCAGCGGTACGGGGGTCGGTGAAGCTTTCTTT.